This is a list of T cell receptor beta chains from one sample in a study of blood T cell repertoires in COVID-19. Data came from immunoSEQ multiplex PCR; TCRdb stores just in-frame clones and leaves some out. Of roughly 86,000 clones detected, around 81% appear once; the ten largest clones hold 6.3%. Material for sequencing was peripheral blood. The receptors stem from a man aged 55-75 years with acute or convalescent COVID-19. Both conserved end residues are part of each CDR3. The D gene is left open where the match is weak. Some rows mark clone size as missing; the rest say once, few, many or name a class of expanded clone.

TRBJ2-4 NA TRBV5-5 NA CASNQQPSAKNIQYF TGTGCCAGCAACCAACAGCCTTCAGCCAAAAACATTCAGTACTTC
TRBJ2-1 TRBD1 TRBV6-1 NA CASSAPGTGAYNEQFF TGTGCCAGCAGTGCCCCTGGGACAGGGGCCTACAATGAGCAGTTCTTC
TRBJ1-1 NA TRBV20-1 NA CSASNSGNTEAFF TGCAGTGCTAGTAATTCCGGGAACACTGAAGCTTTCTTT
TRBJ2-3 NA TRBV11-2 NA CASSLAGGLTDTQYF TGTGCCAGCAGCTTAGCGGGGGGCCTCACAGATACGCAGTATTTT
TRBJ1-2 TRBD1 TRBV7-9 NA CASSPTHPGQGRINGYTF TGTGCCAGCAGCCCAACCCACCCGGGACAGGGGAGGATCAATGGCTACACCTTC
TRBJ2-5 TRBD1 TRBV4-1 NA CASSQEISPTTGRGTQYF TGCGCCAGCAGCCAAGAAATATCTCCTACGACAGGGAGAGGGACCCAGTACTTC
TRBJ2-2 NA TRBV4-1 NA CASSQGTGEGVGELFF TGCGCCAGCAGCCAAGGCACGGGGGAAGGCGTCGGGGAGCTGTTTTTT
TRBJ2-3 NA TRBV9 few CASSVESEGGKITDTQYF TGTGCCAGCAGCGTAGAATCGGAGGGGGGGAAAATTACAGATACGCAGTATTTT
TRBJ1-2 TRBD1 TRBV29-1 once CSVDRGHGYTF TGCAGCGTTGACAGGGGGCACGGCTACACCTTC
TRBJ2-7 NA TRBV6-5 NA CASSSTGTLSYEQYF TGTGCCAGCAGTAGCACCGGGACACTTTCCTACGAGCAGTACTTC
TRBJ2-3 TRBD2 TRBV3-1/TRBV3-2 NA CASSRLAGLGDTDTQYF TGTGCCAGCAGCCGGCTAGCGGGGTTGGGGGACACAGATACGCAGTATTTT
TRBJ2-1 NA TRBV29-1 NA CSVEPTGYQQFF TGCAGCGTAGAGCCTACAGGGTATCAGCAGTTCTTC
TRBJ1-2 NA TRBV19 NA CASSRNNYGYTF TGTGCCAGTAGCAGAAATAACTATGGCTACACCTTC
TRBJ1-6 NA TRBV11-2 NA CASSLGPARNSPLHF TGTGCCAGCAGCTTAGGACCAGCTAGAAATTCACCCCTCCACTTT
TRBJ1-2 NA TRBV2 few CASIREQGSYGYTF TGTGCCAGCATACGTGAGCAGGGGAGCTATGGCTACACCTTC
TRBJ2-5 TRBD1 TRBV5-6 NA CASSWDRGVETQYF TGTGCCAGCAGCTGGGACAGGGGTGTAGAGACCCAGTACTTC
TRBJ1-1 NA TRBV4-3 once CASSQDIGEAFF TGCGCCAGCAGCCAAGATATCGGTGAAGCTTTCTTT
TRBJ2-1 NA TRBV12-3/TRBV12-4 NA CASSQGPEQFF TGTGCCAGCAGTCAGGGGCCTGAGCAGTTCTTC
TRBJ1-5 NA TRBV7-7 few CASSSLGGLNQPQHF TGTGCTAGCAGTTCCCTCGGGGGGCTCAATCAGCCCCAGCATTTT
TRBJ2-7 NA TRBV6-2/TRBV6-3 NA CASSSTTGPSYEQYF TGTGCCAGCAGTTCCACGACAGGCCCCTCCTACGAGCAGTACTTC
TRBJ1-5 NA TRBV30 once CAWSPPGVRALGAQHF TGTGCCTGGAGTCCTCCAGGGGTCAGGGCGCTTGGGGCCCAGCATTTT
TRBJ1-2 NA TRBV19 few CASSTGVNYGYTF TGTGCCAGTAGTACAGGGGTGAACTATGGCTACACCTTC
TRBJ2-5 TRBD2 TRBV30 NA CAWSRRAGGPARIATQYF TGTGCCTGGAGTCGGAGAGCGGGGGGGCCGGCTCGAATTGCGACCCAGTACTTC
TRBJ2-3 NA TRBV20-1 NA CSATLTDTQYF TGCAGTGCTACCCTGACAGATACGCAGTATTTT
TRBJ1-2 NA TRBV4-1 NA CASSQGYGEGGYTF TGCGCCAGCAGCCAAGGGTATGGGGAGGGGGGCTACACCTTC
TRBJ2-1 TRBD2 TRBV6-6 NA CASRSAGERVYNEQFF TGTGCCAGCAGATCCGCGGGGGAAAGGGTCTACAATGAGCAGTTCTTC
TRBJ1-1 NA TRBV3-1/TRBV3-2 NA CASSHPREGDTEAFF TGTGCCAGCAGCCATCCCCGGGAGGGGGACACTGAAGCTTTCTTT
TRBJ2-1 NA TRBV6-1 NA CASSDYDSPGNEQFF TGTGCCAGCAGTGATTACGACAGTCCTGGGAATGAGCAGTTCTTC
TRBJ2-3 NA TRBV15 NA CATSRVTTVGDTQYF TGTGCCACCAGCAGAGTTACAACAGTAGGAGATACGCAGTATTTT
TRBJ1-3 TRBD1 TRBV7-2 NA CASSRTGGGGNTIYF TGTGCCAGCAGCCGCACAGGGGGCGGTGGAAACACCATATATTTT
TRBJ2-5 TRBD2 TRBV25-1 NA CASSDLAGGETQYF TGTGCCAGCAGTGACCTAGCGGGCGGGGAGACCCAGTACTTC
TRBJ2-7 NA TRBV18 NA CASSPPQQGPYEQYF TGTGCCAGCTCACCACCCCAACAGGGTCCCTACGAGCAGTACTTC
TRBJ2-7 NA TRBV9 once CASSVGAAGSSYEQYF TGTGCCAGCAGCGTAGGCGCGGCGGGGAGCTCCTACGAGCAGTACTTC
TRBJ1-2 NA TRBV9 NA CASSVGLADYGYTF TGTGCCAGCAGCGTAGGTCTGGCGGACTATGGCTACACCTTC
TRBJ1-1 TRBD1 TRBV19 few CASSIGLGTETEAFF TGTGCCAGTAGTATAGGCCTCGGGACAGAAACTGAAGCTTTCTTT
TRBJ2-3 TRBD2 TRBV9 NA CASSVVNSGGTQYF TGTGCCAGCAGCGTAGTAAATAGCGGGGGAACGCAGTATTTT
TRBJ2-5 NA TRBV24-1 NA CATSARWATGDQETQYF TGTGCCACCAGTGCAAGGTGGGCGACCGGGGACCAAGAGACCCAGTACTTC
TRBJ2-6 NA TRBV30 once CAWSAPRALTAGANVLTF TGTGCCTGGAGTGCTCCGCGGGCCCTTACGGCTGGGGCCAACGTCCTGACTTTC
TRBJ1-4 NA TRBV4-1 NA CASTQLGGGGTNEKLFF TGCGCCAGCACGCAATTGGGGGGGGGAGGAACTAATGAAAAACTGTTTTTT
TRBJ1-2 NA TRBV2 few CASSGGLYGYTF TGTGCCAGCAGTGGCGGGCTCTATGGCTACACCTTC
TRBJ1-5 NA TRBV2 NA CASSEAGGHDQPQHF TGTGCCAGCAGTGAAGCGGGGGGGCACGATCAGCCCCAGCATTTT
TRBJ1-2 NA TRBV4-3 NA CASSQEGAVNYGYTF TGCGCCAGCAGCCAAGAGGGGGCGGTTAACTATGGCTACACCTTC
TRBJ2-7 TRBD1 TRBV27 NA CASSLSGGSSYEQYF TGTGCCAGCAGTTTATCAGGGGGCTCTTCCTACGAGCAGTACTTC